This T cell receptor (beta chain) stems from a study of blood T cell repertoires in COVID-19. All enrollees were about 18 to 90 years old and from about 25 US areas. Per the authors' pipeline: Scientists estimated how many nucleated cells there were by amplifying reference gene primers. The table came from immunoSEQ multiplex PCR; TCRdb's copy has only in-frame clones and leaves some out. V, J and clone size are those of that table, while D and trimming were read from the DNA. This sample has fewer than 350,000 clones, with about 85% found just once. The germline V gene has CDR1 SGHNT and CDR2 YYREEE (reference sequence). The CDR3 covers 15 residues. V trimming: 4 bases; J trimming: 3 bases; junction bases outside the gene matches: 6.

The V call is TRBV5-4, the J call TRBJ2-1; 8 bases align to TRBD2. The sample taken for sequencing was PBMCs or T cells enriched from blood (not recorded which). The TCR originated in a woman aged 25-40 years who had been exposed to COVID-19. This chain's CDR3 is CASSVGLVDYNEQFF. The CDR3 coding sequence is TGTGCCAGCAGCGTGGGACTAGTTGACTACAATGAGCAGTTCTTC.